This TCR beta chain was found in a study of blood T cell repertoires in COVID-19. The age range of participants was roughly 18 to 90 years, with residence in about two dozen US areas. This clone was recorded only once. From germline, CDR1 is SGHAT and CDR2 FQNNGV. This CDR3 comprises 16 residues. V dropped 5 bases and J dropped 0 bases, with 14 bases sitting between them. Study processing details: Reference gene primer amplification gave nucleated cell count estimates. Produced via immunoSEQ multiplex PCR; TCRdb's table is partial and in-frame only. V, J and clone size derive from that table, while D and trimming were established from the DNA sequence. The sample holds approximately 150,000 clones, approximately 80% seen once.

The chain has TRBV11-2 and TRBJ1-3; D is ambiguous. Material for sequencing was PBMCs or T cells enriched from blood (not recorded which). The receptor was isolated from a man in his forties who had recovered from COVID-19. CDR3 sequence (DNA): TGTGCCAGCAGCGCGCACGTTCTCGGCTCTGGAAACACCATATATTTT. Protein sequence: CASSAHVLGSGNTIYF. The full variable domain, rest sourced from reference TRBV11-2 and TRBJ1-3, is EAGVAQSPRYKIIEKRQSVAFWCNPISGHATLYWYQQILGQGPKLLIQFQNNGVVDDSQLPKDRFSAERLKGVDSTLKIQPAKLEDSAVYLCASSAHVLGSGNTIYFGEGSWLTVV.